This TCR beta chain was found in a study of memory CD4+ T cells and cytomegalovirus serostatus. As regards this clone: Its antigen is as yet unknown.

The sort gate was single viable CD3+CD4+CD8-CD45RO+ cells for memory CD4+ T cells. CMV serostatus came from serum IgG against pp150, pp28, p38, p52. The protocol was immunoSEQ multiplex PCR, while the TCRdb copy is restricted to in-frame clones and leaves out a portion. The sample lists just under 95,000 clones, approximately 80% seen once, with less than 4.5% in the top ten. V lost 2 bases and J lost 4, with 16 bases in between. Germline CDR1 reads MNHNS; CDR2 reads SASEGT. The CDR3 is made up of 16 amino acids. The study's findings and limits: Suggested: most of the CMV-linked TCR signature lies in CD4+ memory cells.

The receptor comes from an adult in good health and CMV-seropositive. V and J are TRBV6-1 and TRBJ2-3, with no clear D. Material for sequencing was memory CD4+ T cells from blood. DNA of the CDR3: TGTGCCAGCAGTGAACGTCGGTTTGAGAGGCCAGATACGCAGTATTTT. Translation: CASSERRFERPDTQYF.